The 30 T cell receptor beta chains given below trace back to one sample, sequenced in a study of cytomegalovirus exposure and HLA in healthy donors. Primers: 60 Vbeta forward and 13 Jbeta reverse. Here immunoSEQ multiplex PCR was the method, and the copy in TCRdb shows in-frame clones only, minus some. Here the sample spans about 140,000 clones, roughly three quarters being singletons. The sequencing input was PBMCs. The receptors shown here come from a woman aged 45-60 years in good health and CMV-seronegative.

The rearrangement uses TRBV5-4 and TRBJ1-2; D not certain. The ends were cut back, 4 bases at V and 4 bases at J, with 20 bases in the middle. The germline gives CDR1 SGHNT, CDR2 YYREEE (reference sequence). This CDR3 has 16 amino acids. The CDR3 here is CASSPARGGPFYGYTF. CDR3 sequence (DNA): TGTGCCAGCAGCCCTGCTCGGGGAGGGCCCTTCTATGGCTACACCTTC.

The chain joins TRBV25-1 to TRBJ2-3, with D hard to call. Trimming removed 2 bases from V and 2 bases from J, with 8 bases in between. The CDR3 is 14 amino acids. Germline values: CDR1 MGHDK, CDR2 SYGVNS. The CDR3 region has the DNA TGTGCCAGCAGTGAAGTTTCACTCACAGATACGCAGTATTTT. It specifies CASSEVSLTDTQYF.

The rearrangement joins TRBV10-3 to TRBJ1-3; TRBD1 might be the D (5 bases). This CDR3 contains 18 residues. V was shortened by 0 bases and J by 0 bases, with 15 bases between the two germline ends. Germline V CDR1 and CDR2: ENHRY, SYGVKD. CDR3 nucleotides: TGTGCCATCAGTGAGTCAGGCGGGACGGTAGCCTCTGGAAACACCATATATTTT. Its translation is CAISESGGTVASGNTIYF.

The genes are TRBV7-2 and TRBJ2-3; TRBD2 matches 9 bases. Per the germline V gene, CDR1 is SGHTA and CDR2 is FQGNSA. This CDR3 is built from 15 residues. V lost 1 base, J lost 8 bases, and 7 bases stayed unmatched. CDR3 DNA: TGTGCCAGCAGCTTAGGATCTAGCGGGGTCGCTACGCAGTATTTT. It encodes CASSLGSSGVATQYF.

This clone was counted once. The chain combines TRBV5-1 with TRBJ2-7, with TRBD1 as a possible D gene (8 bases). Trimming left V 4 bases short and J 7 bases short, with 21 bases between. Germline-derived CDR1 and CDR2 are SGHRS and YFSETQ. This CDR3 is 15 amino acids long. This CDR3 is CASSGGGQVSSEQYF. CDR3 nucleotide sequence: TGCGCCAGCAGCGGGGGGGGACAGGTCTCATCGGAGCAGTACTTC.

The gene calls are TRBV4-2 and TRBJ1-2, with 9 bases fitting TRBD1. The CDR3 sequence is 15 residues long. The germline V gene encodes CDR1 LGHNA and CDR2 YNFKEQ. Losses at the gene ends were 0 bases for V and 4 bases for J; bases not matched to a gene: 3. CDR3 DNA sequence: TGTGCCAGCAGCCAAGACCCGGGACAGGGCTATGGCTACACCTTC. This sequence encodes CASSQDPGQGYGYTF.

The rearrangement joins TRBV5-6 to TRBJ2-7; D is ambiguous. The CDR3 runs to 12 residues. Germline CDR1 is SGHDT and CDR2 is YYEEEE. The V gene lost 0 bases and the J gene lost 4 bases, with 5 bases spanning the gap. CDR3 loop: CASSLARYEQYF. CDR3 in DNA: TGTGCCAGCAGCTTGGCTAGGTACGAGCAGTACTTC.

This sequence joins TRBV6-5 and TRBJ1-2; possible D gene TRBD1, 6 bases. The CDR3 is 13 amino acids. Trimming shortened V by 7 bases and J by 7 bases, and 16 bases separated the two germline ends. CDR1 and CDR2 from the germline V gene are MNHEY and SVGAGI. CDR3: CASTRRGGSGYTF. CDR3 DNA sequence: TGTGCCAGCACCAGGAGGGGGGGGTCTGGCTACACCTTC.

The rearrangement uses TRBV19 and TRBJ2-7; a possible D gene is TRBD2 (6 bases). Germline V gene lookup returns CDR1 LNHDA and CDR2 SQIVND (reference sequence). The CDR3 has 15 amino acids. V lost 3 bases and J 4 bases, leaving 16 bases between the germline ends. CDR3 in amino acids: CASSIGGDALYEQYF. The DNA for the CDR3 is TGTGCCAGTAGTATCGGAGGGGATGCGTTATACGAGCAGTACTTC.

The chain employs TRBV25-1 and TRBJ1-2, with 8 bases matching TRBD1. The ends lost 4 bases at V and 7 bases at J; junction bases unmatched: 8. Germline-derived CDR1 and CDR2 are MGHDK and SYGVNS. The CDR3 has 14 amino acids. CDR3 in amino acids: CASSAFQGARGYTF. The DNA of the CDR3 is TGTGCCAGCAGTGCTTTTCAGGGGGCGCGTGGCTACACCTTC.

Here the CDR3 DNA reads TGTGCCAGCAGTTATTACGGAGGACTAGACCAAGAGACCCAGTACTTC. The encoded protein is CASSYYGGLDQETQYF. This chain connects TRBV28 to TRBJ2-5; 7 bases fit TRBD2. V was pared by 4 bases and J by 0 bases, with 8 bases of the junction left unmatched. Per the germline V gene, CDR1 is MDHEN and CDR2 is SYDVKM. There are 16 residues in the CDR3.

The CDR3 is CAWSRHGGASGELFF. CDR3 nucleotide sequence: TGTGCCTGGAGTCGGCACGGGGGGGCCTCCGGGGAGCTGTTTTTT. This rearrangement joins TRBV30 to TRBJ2-2, with 8 bases aligning to TRBD2. Germline V gives CDR1 GTSNPN, CDR2 SVGIG (reference sequence). The CDR3 is 15 residues long. V dropped 2 bases and J dropped 6; count of bases not matched to a gene: 8.

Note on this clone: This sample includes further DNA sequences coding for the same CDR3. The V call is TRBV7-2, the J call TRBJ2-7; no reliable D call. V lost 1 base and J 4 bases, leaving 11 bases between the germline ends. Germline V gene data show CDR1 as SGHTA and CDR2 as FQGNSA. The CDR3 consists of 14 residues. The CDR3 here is CASSLGVGLYEQYF. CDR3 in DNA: TGTGCCAGCAGCTTAGGGGTGGGCTTATACGAGCAGTACTTC.

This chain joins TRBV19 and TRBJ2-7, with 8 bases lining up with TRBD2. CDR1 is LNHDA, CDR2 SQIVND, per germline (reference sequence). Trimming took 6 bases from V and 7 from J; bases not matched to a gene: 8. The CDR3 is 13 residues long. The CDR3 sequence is CASRPGGAGEQYF. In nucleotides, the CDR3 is TGTGCCAGTAGACCCGGGGGGGCTGGAGAGCAGTACTTC.

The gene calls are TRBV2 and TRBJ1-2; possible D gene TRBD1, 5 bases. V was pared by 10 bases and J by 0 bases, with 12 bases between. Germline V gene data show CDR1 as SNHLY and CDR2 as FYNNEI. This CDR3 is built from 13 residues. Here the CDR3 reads CATGQTSNYGYTF. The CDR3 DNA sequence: TGTGCCACAGGACAAACTTCTAACTATGGCTACACCTTC.

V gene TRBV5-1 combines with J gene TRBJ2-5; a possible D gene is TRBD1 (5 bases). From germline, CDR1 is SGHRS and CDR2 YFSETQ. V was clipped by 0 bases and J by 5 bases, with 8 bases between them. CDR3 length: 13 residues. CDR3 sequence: CASSLEGVETQYF. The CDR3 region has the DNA TGCGCCAGCAGCTTGGAAGGGGTCGAGACCCAGTACTTC.

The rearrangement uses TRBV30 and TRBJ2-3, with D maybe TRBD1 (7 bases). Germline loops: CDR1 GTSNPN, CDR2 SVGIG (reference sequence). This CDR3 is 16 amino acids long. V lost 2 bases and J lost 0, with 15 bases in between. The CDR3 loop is CAWSRGGGGSTDTQYF. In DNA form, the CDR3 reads TGTGCCTGGAGTCGGGGAGGAGGGGGCAGCACAGATACGCAGTATTTT.

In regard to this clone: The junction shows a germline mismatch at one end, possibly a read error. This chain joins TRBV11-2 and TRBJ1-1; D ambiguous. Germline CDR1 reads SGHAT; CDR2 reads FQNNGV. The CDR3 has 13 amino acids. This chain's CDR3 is CASRLDGLPEAFF. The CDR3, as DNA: TGTGCCAGCAGATTAGACGGACTCCCTGAAGCTTTCTTT.

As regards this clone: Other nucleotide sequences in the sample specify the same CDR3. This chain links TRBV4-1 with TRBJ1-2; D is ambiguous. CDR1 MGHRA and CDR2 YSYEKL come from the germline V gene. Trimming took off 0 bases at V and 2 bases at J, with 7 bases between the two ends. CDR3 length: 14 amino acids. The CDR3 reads CASSQDSGNYGYTF. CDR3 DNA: TGCGCCAGCAGCCAAGATTCCGGGAACTATGGCTACACCTTC.

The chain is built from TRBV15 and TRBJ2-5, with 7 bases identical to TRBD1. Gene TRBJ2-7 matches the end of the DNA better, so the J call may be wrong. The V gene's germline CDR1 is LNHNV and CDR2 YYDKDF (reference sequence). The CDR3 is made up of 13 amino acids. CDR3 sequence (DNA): TGTGCCACCAGCCCGGGACAGACCTACGAGCAGTACTTC. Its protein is CATSPGQTYEQYF.

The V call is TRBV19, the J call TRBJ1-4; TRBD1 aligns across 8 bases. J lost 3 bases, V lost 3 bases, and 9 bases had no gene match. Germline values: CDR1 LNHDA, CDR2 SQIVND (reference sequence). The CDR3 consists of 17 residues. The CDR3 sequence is CASSITRGRRSNEKLFF. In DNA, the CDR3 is TGTGCCAGTAGTATTACCAGGGGGCGCCGGTCTAATGAAAAACTGTTTTTT.

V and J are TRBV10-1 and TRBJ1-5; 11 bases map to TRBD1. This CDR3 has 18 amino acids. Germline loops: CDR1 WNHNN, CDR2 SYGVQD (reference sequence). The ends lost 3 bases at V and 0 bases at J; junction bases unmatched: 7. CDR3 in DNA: TGCGCCAGCAGTGATGCACCGGGACAGGGGGGTAGCAATCAGCCCCAGCATTTT. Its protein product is CASSDAPGQGGSNQPQHF.

The CDR3 DNA reads as TGTGCCAGCAGCTTACTAGCGGGGGGGGACACCGGGGAGCTGTTTTTT. This encodes CASSLLAGGDTGELFF. The gene calls are TRBV5-6 and TRBJ2-2, with 13 bases that match TRBD2. Trimming cost V 2 bases and J 3 bases; bases outside gene matches: 1. The length of the CDR3 is 16 residues. Germline V gene sequence: CDR1 SGHDT, CDR2 YYEEEE. Together with reference TRBV5-6 and TRBJ2-2, the CDR3 gives the full variable domain: DAGVTQSPTHLIKTRGQQVTLRCSPKSGHDTVSWYQQALGQGPQFIFQYYEEEERQRGNFPDRFSGHQFPNYSSELNVNALLLGDSALYLCASSLLAGGDTGELFFGEGSRLTVL.

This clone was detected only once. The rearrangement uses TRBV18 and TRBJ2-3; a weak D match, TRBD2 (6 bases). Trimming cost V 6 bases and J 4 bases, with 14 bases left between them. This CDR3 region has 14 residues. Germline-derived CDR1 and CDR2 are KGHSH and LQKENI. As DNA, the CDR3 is TGTGCCAGCTCGCCGCAGGGAGGTCCAGATACGCAGTATTTT. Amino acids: CASSPQGGPDTQYF.

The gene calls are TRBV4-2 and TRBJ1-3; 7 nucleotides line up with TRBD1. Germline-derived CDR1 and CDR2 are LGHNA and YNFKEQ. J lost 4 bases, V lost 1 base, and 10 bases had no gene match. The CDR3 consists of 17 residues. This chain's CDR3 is CASSQVLEGAGGNTIYF. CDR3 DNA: TGTGCCAGCAGCCAAGTCTTGGAGGGGGCTGGGGGAAACACCATATATTTT.

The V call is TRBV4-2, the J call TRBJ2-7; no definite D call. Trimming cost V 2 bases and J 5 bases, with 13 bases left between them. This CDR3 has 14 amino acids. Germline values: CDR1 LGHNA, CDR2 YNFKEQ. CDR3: CASSQMLDVNEQYF. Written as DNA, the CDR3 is TGTGCCAGCAGCCAAATGCTAGATGTGAACGAGCAGTACTTC.

The DNA for the CDR3 is TGTGCCAGCAGCGTAGGGGCGATAGCGGGGGCTTCAAATGAGCAGTTCTTC. Protein sequence: CASSVGAIAGASNEQFF. The J gene is TRBJ2-1, the V gene TRBV9; 9 bases align to TRBD2. The CDR3 has 17 residues. V lost 0 bases to trimming and J lost 7 bases; unmatched junction nucleotides: 11. Germline V gives CDR1 SGDLS, CDR2 YYNGEE.

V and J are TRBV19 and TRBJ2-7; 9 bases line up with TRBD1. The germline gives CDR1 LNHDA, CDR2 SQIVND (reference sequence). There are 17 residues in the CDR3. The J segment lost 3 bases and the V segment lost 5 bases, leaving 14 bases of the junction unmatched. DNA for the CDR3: TGTGCCAGTAGTGCGAACAGCCGGGACAGGGTGGGCTACGAGCAGTACTTC. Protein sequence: CASSANSRDRVGYEQYF.

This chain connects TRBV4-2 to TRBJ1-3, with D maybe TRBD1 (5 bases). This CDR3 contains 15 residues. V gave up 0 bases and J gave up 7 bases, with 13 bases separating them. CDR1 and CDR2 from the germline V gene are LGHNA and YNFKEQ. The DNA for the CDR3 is TGTGCCAGCAGCCAAGATGGCCAGGGCAGGAACACCATATATTTT. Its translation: CASSQDGQGRNTIYF.

The CDR3, as DNA: TGTGCCAGCAGGACACAGGGGATCGACACTGAAGCTTTCTTT. This encodes CASRTQGIDTEAFF. The J gene is TRBJ1-1, the V gene TRBV7-2, with 7 bases fitting TRBD1. The V gene end was trimmed by 6 bases and the J gene end by 3 bases; junction bases not matched to a gene: 7. The CDR3 runs 14 residues. Germline V gene sequence: CDR1 SGHTA, CDR2 FQGNSA.